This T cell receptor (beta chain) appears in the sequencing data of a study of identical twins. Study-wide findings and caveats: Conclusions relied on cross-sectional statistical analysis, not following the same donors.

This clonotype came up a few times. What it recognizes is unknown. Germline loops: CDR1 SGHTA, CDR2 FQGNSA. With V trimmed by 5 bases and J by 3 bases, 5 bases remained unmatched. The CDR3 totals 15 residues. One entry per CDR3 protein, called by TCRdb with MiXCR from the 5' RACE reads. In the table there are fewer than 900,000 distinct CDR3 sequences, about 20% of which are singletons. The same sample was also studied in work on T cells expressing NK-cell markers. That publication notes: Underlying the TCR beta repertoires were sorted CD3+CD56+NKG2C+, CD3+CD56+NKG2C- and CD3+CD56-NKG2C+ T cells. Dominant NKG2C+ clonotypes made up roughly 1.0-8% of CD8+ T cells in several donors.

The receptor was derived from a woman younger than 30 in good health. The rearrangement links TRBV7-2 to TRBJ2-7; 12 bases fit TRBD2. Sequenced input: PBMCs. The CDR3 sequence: CASSAGTSGFYEQYF. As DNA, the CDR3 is TGTGCCAGCAGCGCCGGGACTAGCGGGTTCTACGAGCAGTACTTC.